This T cell receptor (beta chain) was sequenced for a study of blood T cell repertoires in COVID-19. TCRdb's table, derived via immunoSEQ multiplex PCR, lists solely in-frame clones and lacks some. The sample has 200,000 to 250,000 clones, almost 85% seen once. CDR3 length: 11 amino acids. V dropped 3 bases and J dropped 10 bases, with 9 bases sitting between them. From germline, CDR1 is MNHNS and CDR2 SASEGT. The TCR originated in a woman aged 45-65 years with acute COVID-19. Sequences were obtained from PBMCs or T cells enriched from blood (not recorded which). The rearrangement links TRBV6-1 to TRBJ1-2, with a tentative D call TRBD1 (6 bases). CDR3 residues: CASSDNRDYTF. The DNA for the CDR3 is TGTGCCAGCAGTGATAACAGGGACTACACCTTC.